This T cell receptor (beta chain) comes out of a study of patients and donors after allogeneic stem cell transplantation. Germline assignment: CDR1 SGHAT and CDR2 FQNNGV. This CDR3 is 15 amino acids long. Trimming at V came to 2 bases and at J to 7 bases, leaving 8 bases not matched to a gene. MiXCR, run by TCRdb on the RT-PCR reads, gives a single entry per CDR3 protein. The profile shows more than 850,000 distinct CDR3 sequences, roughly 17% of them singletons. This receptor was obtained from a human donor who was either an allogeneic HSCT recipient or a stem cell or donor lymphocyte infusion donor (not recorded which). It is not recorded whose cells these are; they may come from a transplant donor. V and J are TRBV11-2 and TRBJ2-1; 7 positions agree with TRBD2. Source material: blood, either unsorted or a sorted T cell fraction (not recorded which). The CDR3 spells CASSLWTSGGNEQFF. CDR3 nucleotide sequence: TGTGCCAGCAGCTTATGGACTAGTGGTGGGAATGAGCAGTTCTTC.